These 24 T cell receptor beta chains were all obtained from the same sample, sequenced in a study of circulating and synovial CD4+ cells in juvenile arthritis. Some clones are missing from TCRdb's copy, which holds only in-frame ones; the method was immunoSEQ multiplex PCR. Of around 32,000 clones listed, nearly 97% are singletons. What was sequenced was CD4+ T cells from blood. These receptors came from a human donor with juvenile idiopathic arthritis.

This chain links TRBV4-3 with TRBJ1-1, with a possible D match to TRBD1 (5 bases). CDR1 LGHNA and CDR2 YSLEER come from the germline V gene. V gave up 0 bases and J gave up 4 bases, with 12 bases separating them. The CDR3 runs to 15 residues. CDR3 loop: CASSQDQWRGTEAFF. CDR3 DNA: TGCGCCAGCAGCCAAGATCAGTGGAGGGGCACTGAAGCTTTCTTT.

This chain links TRBV27 with TRBJ1-2; 10 positions match TRBD1. With 6 bases clipped from V and 6 bases from J, the junction kept 7 bases outside the gene matches. The germline gives CDR1 MNHEY, CDR2 SMNVEV (reference sequence). The length of the CDR3 is 14 residues. The chain's CDR3 is CASSHAGTGDGYTF. As DNA, the CDR3 is TGTGCCAGCAGCCACGCCGGGACAGGGGATGGCTACACCTTC.

This clone was seen once. This chain uses TRBV4-1 with TRBJ1-2, with 7 bases identical to TRBD1. Unmatched junction bases numbered 6, after V lost 3 bases and J lost 8 bases. This CDR3 has 13 amino acids. Germline lookup yields CDR1 MGHRA and CDR2 YSYEKL. DNA of the CDR3: TGCGCCAGCAGCCACAGGGACAGCAGGGGCTACACCTTC. Amino acid sequence: CASSHRDSRGYTF.

As concerns this clone: Additional DNA sequences in this sample encode the identical CDR3. The rearrangement uses TRBV7-9 and TRBJ1-6; maybe TRBD1 (6 bases). This CDR3 region has 18 residues. V gave up 5 bases and J gave up 2 bases, with 19 bases separating them. Germline V gene sequence: CDR1 SEHNR, CDR2 FQNEAQ (reference sequence). The CDR3 loop reads CASSAPLGGGTYNSPLHF. DNA for the CDR3: TGTGCCAGCAGCGCCCCACTGGGAGGGGGGACCTATAATTCACCCCTCCACTTT.

V gene TRBV6-1 combines with J gene TRBJ2-1; D is possibly TRBD2 (6 bases). The CDR3 runs 15 residues. Trimming pared 7 bases from V and 0 bases from J, leaving 13 bases between. Germline V gene lookup returns CDR1 MNHNS and CDR2 SASEGT. The CDR3 DNA reads as TGTGCCAGCACGTTATCACTAGCCTCCTACAATGAGCAGTTCTTC. Translation gives CASTLSLASYNEQFF.

For the CDR3, the DNA is TGCGCCAGCAGTGATCTAGGTCGAGAGGGTGAGCAGTACTTC. Protein sequence: CASSDLGREGEQYF. The V gene is TRBV10-1, the J gene TRBJ2-7, with a tentative D call TRBD2 (5 bases). Trimming cost V 3 bases and J 7 bases, with 16 bases left between them. There are 14 residues in the CDR3. From germline, CDR1 is WNHNN and CDR2 SYGVQD (reference sequence).

The chain uses TRBV19 and TRBJ1-5; no clear D. This CDR3 spans 13 amino acids. Trimming pared 2 bases from V and 4 bases from J, leaving 6 bases between. The germline gives CDR1 LNHDA, CDR2 SQIVND (reference sequence). In DNA form, the CDR3 reads TGTGCCAGTAGTATAACGGGGAATCAGCCCCAGCATTTT. It encodes CASSITGNQPQHF.

The rearrangement uses TRBV6-5 and TRBJ1-1; D is ambiguous. V shed 6 bases and J shed 0 bases, with 14 bases lying between them. Germline V lookup: CDR1 MNHEY, CDR2 SVGAGI. The length of the CDR3 is 15 residues. This CDR3 reads CASSPRRPVNTEAFF. CDR3 nucleotide sequence: TGTGCCAGCAGCCCCCGCCGCCCAGTGAACACTGAAGCTTTCTTT.

The chain joins TRBV5-4 to TRBJ2-1; TRBD2 aligns across 15 bases. CDR3 size: 16 residues. The germline V gene has CDR1 SGHNT and CDR2 YYREEE (reference sequence). V lost 4 bases, J lost 6 bases, and 5 bases stayed unmatched. CDR3 bases: TGTGCCAGCAGCCCGGGACTAGCGGGAGGTAGCAATGAGCAGTTCTTC. Amino acids: CASSPGLAGGSNEQFF.

The chain has TRBV10-3 and TRBJ2-5; maybe TRBD1 (5 bases). Gene TRBJ2-7 matches the end of the DNA better, so the J call may be wrong. Germline CDR1 and CDR2: ENHRY and SYGVKD. The CDR3 length is 14 residues. The DNA of the CDR3 is TGTGCCATCAGTGAGAGGGGTCGTTCCTACGAGCAGTACTTC. Protein sequence: CAISERGRSYEQYF.

V usage is TRBV5-1 and J usage is TRBJ2-5; 13 bases map to TRBD2. The ends lost 3 bases at V and 1 base at J; junction bases unmatched: 3. This CDR3 comprises 16 residues. CDR1 is SGHRS and CDR2 is YFSETQ in the germline V gene. CDR3 coding DNA: TGCGCCAGCAGCTCAGGGACTAGCGGGACCCAAGAGACCCAGTACTTC. Residues: CASSSGTSGTQETQYF.

This chain joins TRBV6-6 and TRBJ1-4, with TRBD1 identical over 7 bases. Germline V CDR1 and CDR2: MNHNY, SVGAGI (reference sequence). This CDR3 has 16 residues. Losses at the gene ends were 5 bases for V and 0 bases for J; bases not matched to a gene: 6. The CDR3 sequence: CASSTRQGTTNEKLFF. In DNA, the CDR3 is TGTGCCAGCAGTACACGACAGGGAACAACTAATGAAAAACTGTTTTTT.

The chain links TRBV6-1 to TRBJ2-1; TRBD2 matches 8 bases. CDR1 is MNHNS, CDR2 SASEGT, per germline. The CDR3 contains 13 residues. CDR3 loop: CAGAGTRRNEQFF. The CDR3 DNA reads TGTGCGGGAGCCGGGACTAGAAGGAATGAGCAGTTCTTC.

This clone showed up just once. The rearrangement joins TRBV30 to TRBJ1-3; 7 nucleotides line up with TRBD1. Germline lookup yields CDR1 GTSNPN and CDR2 SVGIG (reference sequence). The trim removed 3 bases at V and 2 bases at J, leaving 7 bases unmatched. The CDR3 is 15 amino acids. The CDR3 here is CAWSRGQSAGNTIYF. The CDR3 DNA is TGTGCCTGGAGCAGGGGACAGTCAGCTGGAAACACCATATATTTT.

The CDR3 DNA sequence: TGTGCCAGCAGTGGGGCGGCTAGCGGTACCTACGAGCAGTACTTC. This encodes CASSGAASGTYEQYF. This sequence joins TRBV27 and TRBJ2-7; 7 bases are a match to TRBD2. Germline CDR1 MNHEY, CDR2 SMNVEV (reference sequence). With V trimmed by 5 bases and J by 2 bases, 9 bases remained unmatched. CDR3 length: 15 amino acids.

This chain uses TRBV27 with TRBJ1-2; TRBD1 aligns across 9 bases. V dropped 6 bases and J dropped 8; count of bases not matched to a gene: 7. The CDR3 consists of 13 residues. Germline lookup yields CDR1 MNHEY and CDR2 SMNVEV (reference sequence). CDR3 DNA sequence: TGTGCCAGCAGCTTTACAGGGGGCAGGGGCTACACCTTC. Encoded protein: CASSFTGGRGYTF.

V usage is TRBV5-6 and J usage is TRBJ2-2, with D possibly being TRBD2 (6 bases). The CDR3 sequence is 13 residues long. V lost 5 bases and J 4 bases, leaving 9 bases between the germline ends. Germline V gene sequence: CDR1 SGHDT, CDR2 YYEEEE. CDR3 DNA sequence: TGTGCCAGCAGGCCCGGGAGCACCGGGGAGCTGTTTTTT. It specifies CASRPGSTGELFF. Full variable domain (remainder filled in from reference TRBV5-6 and TRBJ2-2): DAGVTQSPTHLIKTRGQQVTLRCSPKSGHDTVSWYQQALGQGPQFIFQYYEEEERQRGNFPDRFSGHQFPNYSSELNVNALLLGDSALYLCASRPGSTGELFFGEGSRLTVL.

The chain links TRBV18 to TRBJ2-5, with D perhaps TRBD2 (6 bases). Per germline, CDR1 KGHSH and CDR2 LQKENI. V was cut by 4 bases and J by 5 bases, with 14 bases left in between. This CDR3 has 14 residues. The CDR3: CASSQSTSFETQYF. CDR3 DNA sequence: TGTGCCAGCTCACAATCGACTAGTTTCGAGACCCAGTACTTC.

The chain is built from TRBV10-1 and TRBJ2-7; 11 nucleotides align to TRBD2. The V segment lost 6 bases and the J segment 3 bases; nucleotides outside the gene matches: 1. There are 13 residues in the CDR3. Germline CDR1 and CDR2: WNHNN and SYGVQD (reference sequence). CDR3 bases: TGCGCCAGCAGCGGGACTAGCGGCTACGAGCAGTACTTC. Amino acids: CASSGTSGYEQYF.

J is TRBJ2-5 and V is TRBV7-6, with TRBD1 as a possible D gene (6 bases). The V gene's germline CDR1 is SGHVS and CDR2 FNYEAQ. Trimming cost V 3 bases and J 1 base, with 12 bases left between them. The CDR3 has 15 residues. The CDR3 loop reads CASSLSWGRQETQYF. The CDR3 DNA reads as TGTGCCAGCAGCTTGTCCTGGGGGCGCCAAGAGACCCAGTACTTC.

This chain links TRBV27 with TRBJ2-5; 7 bases are a match to TRBD1. The CDR3 sequence is 16 residues long. The ends lost 5 bases at V and 4 bases at J; junction bases unmatched: 13. The germline CDR1 and CDR2 sequences are MNHEY and SMNVEV (reference sequence). The chain's CDR3 is CASSGDTGAPGETQYF. CDR3 nucleotide sequence: TGTGCCAGCAGTGGCGATACAGGGGCCCCGGGAGAGACCCAGTACTTC.

This clone was detected a few times. The genes are TRBV4-1 and TRBJ1-4; D gene uncertain. Germline CDR1 and CDR2: MGHRA and YSYEKL. The CDR3 is 13 amino acids. Trimming cost V 1 base and J 7 bases, with 7 bases left between them. The CDR3 sequence: CASSQAPVEKLFF. CDR3 nucleotide sequence: TGCGCCAGCAGCCAAGCTCCCGTTGAAAAACTGTTTTTT.

The gene calls are TRBV30 and TRBJ2-7; 12 bases align to TRBD2. This CDR3 is built from 14 residues. Per germline, CDR1 GTSNPN and CDR2 SVGIG (reference sequence). V lost 4 bases and J lost 7; bases outside the gene matches: 8. The chain's CDR3 is CAWKTSGRYEEQYF. In nucleotides, the CDR3 is TGTGCCTGGAAAACTAGCGGGAGGTATGAAGAGCAGTACTTC.

This chain uses TRBV30 with TRBJ1-2; 8 bases are a match to TRBD1. From germline, CDR1 is GTSNPN and CDR2 SVGIG (reference sequence). This CDR3 has 13 amino acids. V lost 1 base to trimming and J lost 2 bases; unmatched junction nucleotides: 0. For the CDR3, the DNA is TGTGCCTGGAGTGGGGACAGGAACTATGGCTACACCTTC. The encoded protein is CAWSGDRNYGYTF. The whole variable domain, filled in from reference TRBV30 and TRBJ1-2, reads SQTIHQWPATLVQPVGSPLSLECTVEGTSNPNLYWYRQAAGRGLQLLFYSVGIGQISSEVPQNLSASRPQDRQFILSSKKLLLSDSGFYLCAWSGDRNYGYTFGSGTRLTVV.